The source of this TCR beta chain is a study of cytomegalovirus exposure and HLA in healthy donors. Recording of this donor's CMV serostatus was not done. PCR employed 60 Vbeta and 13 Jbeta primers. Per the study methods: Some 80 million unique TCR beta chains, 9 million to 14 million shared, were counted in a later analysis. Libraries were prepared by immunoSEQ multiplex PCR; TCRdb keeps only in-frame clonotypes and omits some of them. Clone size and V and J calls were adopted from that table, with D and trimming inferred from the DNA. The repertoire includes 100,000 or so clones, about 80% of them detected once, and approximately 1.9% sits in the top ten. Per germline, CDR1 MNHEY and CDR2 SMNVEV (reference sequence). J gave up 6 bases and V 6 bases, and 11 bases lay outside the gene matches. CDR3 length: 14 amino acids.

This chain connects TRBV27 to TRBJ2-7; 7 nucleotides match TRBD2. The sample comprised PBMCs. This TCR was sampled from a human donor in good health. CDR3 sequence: CASSGRTRNFEQYF. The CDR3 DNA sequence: TGTGCCAGCAGCGGGAGGACCCGTAACTTCGAGCAGTACTTC.